Listed below are T cell receptor beta chains from one sample, sequenced in a study of cytomegalovirus exposure and HLA in healthy donors. Clones were read by immunoSEQ multiplex PCR, and TCRdb kept only the in-frame ones, dropping some. The repertoire holds about 98,000 clones, with approximately 71% as singletons. Sequencing used PBMCs. The receptors shown here come from a male donor in good health and CMV-seropositive. CDR3s include the opening cysteine and the closing phenylalanine or tryptophan. Each record gives: CDR3 length, clone size, D gene, J gene, V gene, CDR3 protein, CDR3 DNA. A D gene is named only where the DNA matches it firmly. Size is stated for part of the rows, as once, few or many counts, or as a class when the clone is expanded.

16,few,-,TRBJ2-2,TRBV19,CASKPPRGVNTGELFF,TGTGCCAGTAAGCCCCCGCGCGGAGTGAACACCGGGGAGCTGTTTTTT
15,few,-,TRBJ1-6,TRBV6-6,CASSYARGSNSPLHF,TGTGCCAGCAGTTACGCGCGGGGAAGTAATTCACCCCTCCACTTT
15,-,TRBD2,TRBJ2-3,TRBV27,CASSPRTSGRGPQYF,TGTGCCAGCAGTCCGCGGACTAGCGGGAGGGGGCCGCAGTATTTT
16,-,TRBD2,TRBJ2-3,TRBV18,CASSPATSGRTDTQYF,TGTGCCAGCTCACCAGCGACTAGCGGGAGAACAGATACGCAGTATTTT
14,-,-,TRBJ1-6,TRBV2,CASTWGTDNSPLHF,TGTGCCAGCACTTGGGGCACGGATAATTCACCCCTCCACTTT
18,-,TRBD2,TRBJ2-3,TRBV4-2,CASSSVIRLAGVTGTQYF,TGTGCCAGCAGCAGTGTAATCCGGCTAGCGGGAGTCACGGGAACGCAGTATTTT
13,-,TRBD1,TRBJ1-5,TRBV2,CASRATGSQPQHF,TGTGCCAGCAGGGCGACAGGGAGTCAGCCCCAGCATTTT
16,-,TRBD1,TRBJ1-2,TRBV7-2,CASSRDREEGLYGYTF,TGTGCCAGCAGCAGGGACAGGGAGGAAGGTCTCTATGGCTACACCTTC
14,-,TRBD1,TRBJ1-4,TRBV5-4,CASSLDRGGEKLFF,TGTGCCAGCAGCTTGGACAGGGGAGGCGAAAAACTGTTTTTT
15,-,TRBD1,TRBJ1-2,TRBV11-1,CASSDWTGGIYGYTF,TGTGCCAGCAGCGACTGGACAGGGGGCATCTATGGCTACACCTTC
15,-,-,TRBJ1-2,TRBV19,CASSRGQRANYGYTF,TGTGCCAGTAGTAGGGGGCAGCGAGCTAACTATGGCTACACCTTC
11,-,TRBD1,TRBJ1-2,TRBV28,CASSGTAGYTF,TGTGCCAGCAGCGGGACAGCTGGCTACACCTTC
15,-,-,TRBJ1-4,TRBV19,CASNSAGASNEKLFF,TGTGCCAGTAATTCGGCAGGGGCGTCAAATGAAAAACTGTTTTTT
14,-,TRBD1,TRBJ1-4,TRBV7-2,CASSWGQSHEKLFF,TGTGCCAGCAGCTGGGGACAGAGCCATGAAAAACTGTTTTTT
13,-,-,TRBJ2-7,TRBV5-1,CASSPGFNHEQYF,TGCGCCAGCAGTCCCGGGTTCAACCACGAGCAGTACTTC